Following are 32 T cell receptor beta chains from one sample sequenced in a study of identifying expanded T cells in peripheral blood. Profiling relied on immunoSEQ multiplex PCR, and the TCRdb table lists in-frame clones only, not all of them. The table shows approximately 75,000 clones, with about 90% occurring only once. Sequencing was done on a sample of blood. These receptors all come from a person between 18 and 75 years old in good health.

In DNA, the CDR3 is TGTGCTAGTGGTTCCGGGGCCAGCTCTGGGGCCAACGTCCTGACTTTC. Protein product: CASGSGASSGANVLTF. The V gene is TRBV12-5, the J gene TRBJ2-6, with D tentatively TRBD1 or TRBD2 (5 bases each). Germline CDR1 reads LGHNT; CDR2 reads FRNRAP. CDR3 length: 16 residues. Trimming stripped 4 bases from V and 0 bases from J, with 10 bases between.

This clone came up a few times. This rearrangement joins TRBV11-2 to TRBJ1-2, with 7 nucleotides matching TRBD1. Germline V gene data show CDR1 as SGHAT and CDR2 as FQNNGV. With 7 bases clipped from V and 2 bases from J, the junction kept 19 bases outside the gene matches. This CDR3 comprises 18 residues. As DNA, the CDR3 is TGTGCCAGCAATTACCCTGTCAAGGGGGCGGGTCTGAACTATGGCTACACCTTC. This translates into CASNYPVKGAGLNYGYTF.

The genes are TRBV20-1 and TRBJ2-7, with D possibly being TRBD2 (5 bases). The CDR3 is 11 amino acids. V was shortened by 5 bases and J by 4 bases, with 9 bases between the two germline ends. Germline CDR1 DFQATT, CDR2 SNEGSKA (reference sequence). The chain's CDR3 is CSALGGYEQYF. The CDR3 coding sequence is TGCAGTGCTCTCGGAGGATACGAGCAGTACTTC.

V is TRBV28 and J is TRBJ2-7; D is possibly TRBD2 (7 bases). From germline, CDR1 is MDHEN and CDR2 SYDVKM. V was cut by 5 bases and J by 3 bases, with 17 bases left in between. The CDR3 is 15 residues long. The CDR3 DNA sequence: TGTGCCAGCAGTGTTCGGGGGGCCCTACGCTACGAGCAGTACTTC. Translation gives CASSVRGALRYEQYF.

A note on this clone: This likely stems from a read error, as it lies one base from a far larger clone. This chain joins TRBV6-1 and TRBJ2-6; no clear D. The CDR3 runs 14 residues. The V and J ends lost 3 bases and 0 bases respectively, with 3 bases between them. Germline lookup yields CDR1 MNHNS and CDR2 SASEGT. The CDR3 loop is CASSDNSGANVLTF. The CDR3 DNA sequence: TGTGCCAGCAGTGACAACTCTGGGGCCAACGTCCTGACTTTC.

The chain uses TRBV18 and TRBJ2-3, with TRBD2 matching 7 bases. The V and J ends lost 1 base and 5 bases, in that order; junction bases with no gene match: 6. CDR1 is KGHSH, CDR2 LQKENI, per germline. This CDR3 contains 15 residues. CDR3 loop: CASSPRNSGLDTQYF. For the CDR3, the DNA is TGTGCCAGCTCACCACGTAATAGCGGGCTAGATACGCAGTATTTT.

The chain carries TRBV5-6 and TRBJ2-3; TRBD2 is a possible D gene (7 bases). Germline V gene sequence: CDR1 SGHDT, CDR2 YYEEEE. The V gene lost 0 bases and the J gene lost 7 bases, with 18 bases spanning the gap. This CDR3 has 16 amino acids. The CDR3 sequence: CASSLVQGGFRNTQYF. CDR3 coding DNA: TGTGCCAGCAGCTTGGTACAGGGAGGGTTCAGAAATACGCAGTATTTT. The full variable domain, with the rest looked up from reference TRBV5-6 and TRBJ2-3, is DAGVTQSPTHLIKTRGQQVTLRCSPKSGHDTVSWYQQALGQGPQFIFQYYEEEERQRGNFPDRFSGHQFPNYSSELNVNALLLGDSALYLCASSLVQGGFRNTQYFGPGTRLTVL.

V and J are TRBV30 and TRBJ1-1; weak D call: TRBD1 (6 bases). This CDR3 comprises 13 residues. The germline gives CDR1 GTSNPN, CDR2 SVGIG (reference sequence). The V end was cut by 3 bases, the J end by 5 bases, with 13 bases between. The CDR3 nucleotides read TGTGCCTGGAGCCGGGGGCCGGGGACTGAAGCTTTCTTT. Translating it yields CAWSRGPGTEAFF.

This clone has just one count. The chain joins TRBV15 to TRBJ2-5; D might be TRBD1 (5 bases). This CDR3 has 13 residues. Between the trimmed V and J ends, which lost 1 base and 5 bases, there was a span of 8 bases. Germline assignment: CDR1 LNHNV and CDR2 YYDKDF (reference sequence). This chain's CDR3 is CATSRGGGETQYF. CDR3 nucleotide sequence: TGTGCCACCAGCAGAGGGGGCGGCGAGACCCAGTACTTC.

The rearrangement uses TRBV19 and TRBJ1-2, with D maybe TRBD1 (5 bases). In germline, CDR1 is LNHDA, CDR2 SQIVND (reference sequence). The CDR3 covers 14 residues. V was pared by 4 bases and J by 8 bases, with 17 bases between. The CDR3 coding sequence is TGTGCCAGTAGTAATACCCCCCGCAGGGACGGCTACACCTTC. This gives the protein CASSNTPRRDGYTF. The whole variable domain, remainder taken from reference TRBV19 and TRBJ1-2, is DGGITQSPKYLFRKEGQNVTLSCEQNLNHDAMYWYRQDPGQGLRLIYYSQIVNDFQKGDIAEGYSVSREKKESFPLTVTSAQKNPTAFYLCASSNTPRRDGYTFGSGTRLTVV.

V usage is TRBV29-1 and J usage is TRBJ2-3, with a possible D match to TRBD2 (7 bases). Germline assignment: CDR1 SQVTM and CDR2 ANQGSEA. CDR3 length: 14 amino acids. V was cut by 3 bases and J by 4 bases, with 14 bases left in between. Written as DNA, the CDR3 is TGCAGCGTTGATTCGGGGGGCCCCTCAGATACGCAGTATTTT. Encoded protein: CSVDSGGPSDTQYF.

This chain joins TRBV19 and TRBJ2-7, with 7 nucleotides matching TRBD1. This CDR3 has 13 amino acids. V was clipped by 5 bases and J by 6 bases; unmatched bases: 7. Germline V gene sequence: CDR1 LNHDA, CDR2 SQIVND (reference sequence). The CDR3 sequence is CASSVIQGSEQYF. The CDR3 nucleotides are TGTGCCAGTAGTGTAATACAGGGGAGCGAGCAGTACTTC.

The gene calls are TRBV2 and TRBJ1-3; TRBD1 might be the D (5 bases). Germline assignment: CDR1 SNHLY and CDR2 FYNNEI. V lost 8 bases and J 0 bases, leaving 11 bases between the germline ends. The CDR3 contains 14 residues. In nucleotides, the CDR3 is TGTGCCAGCCAGTCGGGGGGCTCTGGAAACACCATATATTTT. Its translation is CASQSGGSGNTIYF.

The chain employs TRBV4-2 and TRBJ1-5; the D is unclear. CDR1 LGHNA and CDR2 YNFKEQ come from the germline V gene. This CDR3 spans 15 amino acids. Trimming stripped 0 bases from V and 6 bases from J, with 12 bases between. The CDR3 loop reads CASSQDHGSGQPQHF. CDR3 coding DNA: TGTGCCAGCAGCCAAGATCACGGTTCGGGTCAGCCCCAGCATTTT.

The chain recombines TRBV18 with TRBJ1-1; 7 bases align to TRBD1. CDR3 size: 15 residues. The V gene's germline CDR1 is KGHSH and CDR2 LQKENI. The ends lost 4 bases at V and 2 bases at J; junction bases unmatched: 7. In DNA, the CDR3 is TGTGCCAGCTCACAATCCGCAGGGGGAAACACTGAAGCTTTCTTT. Translating gives CASSQSAGGNTEAFF.

The chain is built from TRBV29-1 and TRBJ2-7; D gene ambiguous. Germline loops: CDR1 SQVTM, CDR2 ANQGSEA. V was shortened by 4 bases and J by 3 bases, with 7 bases between the two germline ends. The CDR3 is made up of 11 amino acids. The CDR3 DNA reads TGCAGCGTTGGCCACCTCTACGAGCAGTACTTC. It is translated as CSVGHLYEQYF.

V gene TRBV18 combines with J gene TRBJ2-1, with D perhaps matching TRBD1 or TRBD2 (5 bases each). The CDR3 runs to 15 residues. CDR1 and CDR2 (germline): KGHSH, LQKENI. Trimming cost V 6 bases and J 5 bases, with 17 bases left between them. CDR3 in amino acids: CASSLDRDGNNEQFF. The CDR3 coding sequence is TGTGCCAGCTCTCTCGACCGGGACGGAAACAATGAGCAGTTCTTC.

The rearrangement links TRBV4-3 to TRBJ1-4, with TRBD1 as a possible D gene (6 bases). The germline V and J ends were trimmed by 5 bases and 3 bases, with 13 bases remaining between them. The CDR3 extends over 15 amino acids. Germline V gives CDR1 LGHNA, CDR2 YSLEER. CDR3: CASSKGGQPNEKLFF. The CDR3 coding sequence is TGCGCCAGCAGCAAAGGTGGACAGCCTAATGAAAAACTGTTTTTT.

V is TRBV7-6 and J is TRBJ1-3; the D is unclear. V was trimmed by 2 bases and J by 3 bases, leaving 8 bases between them. CDR1 and CDR2 (germline): SGHVS, FNYEAQ. CDR3 size: 14 residues. The CDR3 protein is CASSLLRDGNTIYF. In nucleotides, the CDR3 is TGTGCCAGCAGCTTACTAAGGGATGGAAACACCATATATTTT.

V gene TRBV28 combines with J gene TRBJ1-3, with TRBD1 as a possible D gene (5 bases). Germline CDR1 MDHEN, CDR2 SYDVKM. The V end lost 2 bases, the J end lost 2 bases, and 7 bases lay between the germline ends. The length of the CDR3 is 14 residues. CDR3 DNA sequence: TGTGCCAGCAGTTTAGGGGGGACTGGAAACACCATATATTTT. Translation gives CASSLGGTGNTIYF.

This clone occurred once. The chain combines TRBV6-1 with TRBJ1-2; D is unclear. Germline V gene sequence: CDR1 MNHNS, CDR2 SASEGT. V shed 1 base and J shed 4 bases, with 13 bases lying between them. CDR3 length equals 15 residues. This CDR3 is CASSEGWVRSYGYTF. CDR3 nucleotides: TGTGCCAGCAGTGAAGGGTGGGTACGGTCCTATGGCTACACCTTC.

This chain links TRBV5-6 with TRBJ1-5, with TRBD1 as a possible D gene (5 bases). V was clipped by 2 bases and J by 5 bases, with 11 bases between them. Germline-derived CDR1 and CDR2 are SGHDT and YYEEEE. The CDR3 spans 14 residues. DNA of the CDR3: TGTGCCAGCAGCTTATGGGGGAGAGATCAGCCCCAGCATTTT. It encodes CASSLWGRDQPQHF.

CDR3 sequence reads: CASSSWTVTDTQYF. In DNA form, the CDR3 reads TGTGCCAGCAGCTCCTGGACAGTCACAGATACGCAGTATTTT. This chain connects TRBV11-2 to TRBJ2-3; D is perhaps TRBD1 (6 bases). V lost 4 bases and J lost 2, with 10 bases in between. The CDR3 spans 14 residues. In germline, CDR1 is SGHAT, CDR2 FQNNGV.

V and J are TRBV5-1 and TRBJ2-2; no clear D. Trimming stripped 5 bases from V and 1 base from J, with 15 bases between. The germline V gene encodes CDR1 SGHRS and CDR2 YFSETQ. The length of the CDR3 is 16 residues. The chain's CDR3 is CASREQSGGNTGELFF. CDR3 sequence (DNA): TGCGCCAGCAGGGAACAGAGTGGTGGGAACACCGGGGAGCTGTTTTTT. Looking up the rest from reference TRBV5-1 and TRBJ2-2 gives the full variable domain: KAGVTQTPRYLIKTRGQQVTLSCSPISGHRSVSWYQQTPGQGLQFLFEYFSETQRNKGNFPGRFSGRQFSNSRSEMNVSTLELGDSALYLCASREQSGGNTGELFFGEGSRLTVL.

This clone has more than one count but fewer than ten. The rearrangement joins TRBV13 to TRBJ2-7; 10 nucleotides match TRBD1. J was trimmed by 10 bases and V by 5 bases; bases with no gene match: 5. Germline V gene data show CDR1 as PRHDT and CDR2 as FYEKMQ (reference sequence). The CDR3 consists of 12 residues. The CDR3 spells CASSTGTGDQYF. The CDR3 DNA reads TGTGCCAGCAGCACCGGGACAGGGGACCAGTACTTC.

The V call is TRBV9, the J call TRBJ2-1, with D maybe TRBD1 (6 bases). Germline loops: CDR1 SGDLS, CDR2 YYNGEE. The CDR3 is made up of 15 amino acids. The V gene lost 3 bases and the J gene lost 0 bases, with 10 bases spanning the gap. The DNA of the CDR3 is TGTGCCAGCAGCGCTACAGGGAACTCCTACAATGAGCAGTTCTTC. It is translated as CASSATGNSYNEQFF.

The V and J genes are TRBV19 and TRBJ2-5; 7 nucleotides agree with TRBD1. The germline gives CDR1 LNHDA, CDR2 SQIVND (reference sequence). The ends lost 4 bases at V and 4 bases at J; junction bases unmatched: 18. This CDR3 comprises 18 residues. This CDR3 reads CASSTQNHRGSFTETQYF. Written as DNA, the CDR3 is TGTGCCAGTAGTACCCAGAACCACAGGGGTTCGTTTACAGAGACCCAGTACTTC.

The J gene is TRBJ2-7, the V gene TRBV6-5; D is ambiguous. This CDR3 is 13 amino acids long. Germline-derived CDR1 and CDR2 are MNHEY and SVGAGI. The V and J ends lost 5 bases and 3 bases respectively, with 11 bases between them. CDR3 in amino acids: CASSRAIDYEQYF. In DNA, the CDR3 is TGTGCCAGCAGTAGAGCGATCGACTACGAGCAGTACTTC.

The gene calls are TRBV5-1 and TRBJ2-3, with a possible D match to TRBD1 (5 bases). Germline values: CDR1 SGHRS, CDR2 YFSETQ. The CDR3 is 15 residues long. V lost 4 bases and J lost 0, with 12 bases in between. CDR3 region: CASSQDTPSTDTQYF. The CDR3 DNA sequence: TGCGCCAGCAGCCAGGACACCCCCAGCACAGATACGCAGTATTTT. Variable domain in full (rest from reference TRBV5-1 and TRBJ2-3): KAGVTQTPRYLIKTRGQQVTLSCSPISGHRSVSWYQQTPGQGLQFLFEYFSETQRNKGNFPGRFSGRQFSNSRSEMNVSTLELGDSALYLCASSQDTPSTDTQYFGPGTRLTVL.

There are a few counts of this clone. V gene TRBV9 combines with J gene TRBJ1-5, with TRBD1 matching 7 bases. V shed 3 bases and J 4 bases; nucleotides not matched to a gene: 7. Germline values: CDR1 SGDLS, CDR2 YYNGEE. The CDR3 loop spans 15 amino acids. The CDR3 nucleotides are TGTGCCAGCAGCGAAACAGGGGCGACTAATCAGCCCCAGCATTTT. Amino acid sequence: CASSETGATNQPQHF.

This chain joins TRBV19 and TRBJ1-5; 10 nucleotides match TRBD1. Germline assignment: CDR1 LNHDA and CDR2 SQIVND (reference sequence). After removal of 3 bases from V and 4 bases from J, the junction contained 12 bases not matched to a gene. The CDR3 has 18 amino acids. This chain's CDR3 is CASSISTRQGALNQPQHF. CDR3 bases: TGTGCCAGTAGTATTTCAACCCGACAGGGGGCATTAAATCAGCCCCAGCATTTT.

This rearrangement joins TRBV6-6 to TRBJ2-7; 11 bases fit TRBD2. This CDR3 is built from 14 residues. Germline V gene lookup returns CDR1 MNHNY and CDR2 SVGAGI (reference sequence). Losses at the gene ends were 10 bases for V and 1 base for J; bases not matched to a gene: 6. CDR3: CATDASGGSYEQYF. DNA of the CDR3: TGTGCCACGGATGCTAGCGGGGGGTCCTACGAGCAGTACTTC.